This TCR beta chain appears in the sequencing data of a study of a mutant IDH1 vaccine in newly diagnosed glioma. About this clone itself: What it binds is unknown.

CDR3 size: 12 residues. CDR1 is GTSNPN, CDR2 SVGIG, per germline (reference sequence). V lost 8 bases and J lost 2, with 13 bases in between. Time point meaning: week 35, safety follow-up. Doses comprised 300 ug of mutant IDH1 20-mer peptide each, plus topical imiquimod. TCRdb's table, derived via immunoSEQ multiplex PCR, lists solely in-frame clones and lacks some. Of approximately 66,000 clones listed, 84% are singletons. This chain connects TRBV30 to TRBJ2-7; D not certain. Specimen: PBMCs, collected from a glioma patient whose treatment included an IDH1 peptide vaccine. This receptor was identified in a man aged 30 to 45 with glioma. The CDR3 is CAGVGNTYEQYF. DNA of the CDR3: TGTGCCGGGGTAGGGAACACCTACGAGCAGTACTTC. Full variable domain (missing parts from reference TRBV30 and TRBJ2-7): SQTIHQWPATLVQPVGSPLSLECTVEGTSNPNLYWYRQAAGRGLQLLFYSVGIGQISSEVPQNLSASRPQDRQFILSSKKLLLSDSGFYLCAGVGNTYEQYFGPGTRLTVT.